This T cell receptor (beta chain) was profiled in a study of shared clonotypes between healthy human individuals. Looking at the study overall: CD8 memory received one plate per donor, CD8 naive two, CD4 memory three and CD4 naive three.

The length of the CDR3 is 17 residues. J lost 3 bases, V lost 2 bases, and 8 bases had no gene match. CDR1 and CDR2 (germline): GTSNPN, SVGIG (reference sequence). Repertoires were generated with immunoSEQ multiplex PCR, while TCRdb's copy carries only in-frame clones and drops some. The repertoire has 2 million or so clones, over 85% of them found once; the top ten carry 0.1% to 0.15%. The V and J genes are TRBV30 and TRBJ2-1; 12 nucleotides line up with TRBD2. This TCR was sampled from a man younger than 35 in good health. The sample consisted of naive CD4+ T cells sorted from blood. Subset indicated: CD45RA+ positively selected. The CDR3 loop is CAWSYRTSGVSYNEQFF. The DNA of the CDR3 is TGTGCCTGGAGTTACAGGACTAGCGGGGTCAGCTACAATGAGCAGTTCTTC. The complete variable domain, with remaining parts taken from reference TRBV30 and TRBJ2-1, reads SQTIHQWPATLVQPVGSPLSLECTVEGTSNPNLYWYRQAAGRGLQLLFYSVGIGQISSEVPQNLSASRPQDRQFILSSKKLLLSDSGFYLCAWSYRTSGVSYNEQFFGPGTRLTVL.